The 9 T cell receptor beta chains in this list originate from one sample, sequenced in a study of CD8+ T cells in alopecia areata. Indicated treatment: oral pan-JAK inhibitor, 5-10 mg twice daily. TCR sequencing used cDNA made by reverse transcription of extracted RNA. Method: immunoSEQ multiplex PCR; TCRdb's copy keeps in-frame clones and lacks some. The sample includes 90,000 to 150,000 clones, about three fifths of them seen just once. Specimen: CD8+ T cells sorted from blood, collected at week 4, from a patient treated with tofacitinib. The receptor set was obtained from a human donor with alopecia areata.

The V and J genes are TRBV9 and TRBJ2-5; TRBD2 matches 7 bases. This CDR3 is 15 amino acids long. V was pared by 3 bases and J by 4 bases, with 9 bases of the junction left unmatched. Germline V gene lookup returns CDR1 SGDLS and CDR2 YYNGEE. As DNA, the CDR3 is TGTGCCAGCAGCGCGGGAGGAGGTGTCGGAGAGACCCAGTACTTC. Its protein product is CASSAGGGVGETQYF.

The chain employs TRBV9 and TRBJ1-2, with D possibly TRBD1 on 5 matching bases. CDR1 is SGDLS and CDR2 is YYNGEE in the germline V gene. The CDR3 extends over 16 amino acids. V was pared by 5 bases and J by 0 bases, with 17 bases between. CDR3 region: CASSRAGTNTNYGYTF. The CDR3 coding sequence is TGTGCCAGCAGTCGGGCGGGGACCAATACTAACTATGGCTACACCTTC.

This clone was seen only a few times. The rearrangement links TRBV27 to TRBJ2-1, with TRBD2 matching over 7 bases. The CDR3 covers 14 residues. V lost 4 bases to trimming and J lost 2 bases; unmatched junction nucleotides: 2. The germline CDR1 and CDR2 sequences are MNHEY and SMNVEV (reference sequence). DNA of the CDR3: TGTGCCAGCAGTTCCGGGACTACCTACAATGAGCAGTTCTTC. Translation: CASSSGTTYNEQFF.

Here the CDR3 DNA reads TGTGCCAGCAGCTACTTAGCGGGGGTGGCCTACAATGAGCAGTTCTTC. Its translation is CASSYLAGVAYNEQFF. The chain is built from TRBV14 and TRBJ2-1, with 9 bases aligning to TRBD2. The CDR3 is 16 residues long. The germline V gene encodes CDR1 SGHDN and CDR2 FVKESK. V lost 5 bases to trimming and J lost 2 bases; unmatched junction nucleotides: 7.

The chain has TRBV30 and TRBJ2-5; 10 bases are shared with TRBD2. Trimming cost V 1 base and J 0 bases; bases outside gene matches: 2. The CDR3 has 15 amino acids. Germline CDR1 GTSNPN, CDR2 SVGIG (reference sequence). In DNA form, the CDR3 reads TGTGCCTGGAGTGAAGGACTAGCGGACCAAGAGACCCAGTACTTC. This gives the protein CAWSEGLADQETQYF.

The chain is built from TRBV29-1 and TRBJ2-5; 8 positions match TRBD1. TRBJ2-7 matches the DNA end more closely, so the J call is doubtful. This CDR3 contains 12 residues. Looked up from germline, CDR1 is SQVTM and CDR2 is ANQGSEA. CDR3 protein: CSVDRGSYEQYF. As DNA, the CDR3 is TGCAGCGTAGACAGGGGAAGCTACGAGCAGTACTTC.

In its sample, this clone was seen a few times. This rearrangement joins TRBV5-1 to TRBJ2-7; 7 positions agree with TRBD1. CDR1 is SGHRS and CDR2 is YFSETQ in the germline V gene. V was clipped by 2 bases and J by 2 bases; unmatched bases: 1. The CDR3 contains 13 residues. The CDR3 DNA reads as TGCGCCAGCAGCTTCGGGACAGCCTACGAGCAGTACTTC. Amino acid sequence: CASSFGTAYEQYF.

This chain uses TRBV12-5 with TRBJ2-5; D unclear. Per the germline V gene, CDR1 is LGHNT and CDR2 is FRNRAP. CDR3 length: 14 amino acids. Trimming took 5 bases from V and 1 from J, leaving 11 bases between them. CDR3: CASGDAISQETQYF. In nucleotides, the CDR3 is TGTGCTAGTGGTGACGCGATCTCCCAAGAGACCCAGTACTTC.

This clone was observed a single time. V usage is TRBV11-1 and J usage is TRBJ2-1; D tentatively reads TRBD1 or TRBD2 (5 bases each). With 5 bases removed from V and 11 bases from J, the gap between germline ends came to 16 bases. The CDR3 loop spans 13 amino acids. Germline assignment: CDR1 SGHAT and CDR2 FQDESV (reference sequence). CDR3 nucleotides: TGTGCCAGCAGCAAGACTGGGGACCTGCAGCAGTTCTTC. Protein sequence: CASSKTGDLQQFF.